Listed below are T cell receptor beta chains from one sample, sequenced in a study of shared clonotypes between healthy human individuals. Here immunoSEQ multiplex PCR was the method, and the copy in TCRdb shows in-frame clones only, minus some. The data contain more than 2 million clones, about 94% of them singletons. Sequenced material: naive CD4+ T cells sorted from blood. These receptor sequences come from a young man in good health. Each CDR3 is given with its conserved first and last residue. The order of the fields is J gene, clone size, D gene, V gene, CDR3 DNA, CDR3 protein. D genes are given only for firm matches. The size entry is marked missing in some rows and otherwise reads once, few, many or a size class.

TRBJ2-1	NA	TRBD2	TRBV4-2	TGTGCCAGCAGCCAAGAAATCGGGGGGGGCCGCAATGAGCAGTTCTTC	CASSQEIGGGRNEQFF
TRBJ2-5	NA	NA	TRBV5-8	TGTGCCATCCCTAACCAGGGAAAGAGCGAGACCCAGTACTTC	CAIPNQGKSETQYF
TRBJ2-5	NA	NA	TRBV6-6	TGTGCCAGCAGTTACTCGGGGGCCGGAGAGACCCAGTACTTC	CASSYSGAGETQYF
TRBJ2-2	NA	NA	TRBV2	TGTGCCAGCAATGAAGTCCGAACCGGGGAGCTGTTTTTT	CASNEVRTGELFF
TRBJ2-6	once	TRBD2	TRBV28	TGTGCCAGCAGCCTCGGGGGGTCTGGGGCCAACGTCCTGACTTTC	CASSLGGSGANVLTF
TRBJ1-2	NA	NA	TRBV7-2	TGTGCCAGCAGCTTGGACACCTCCTATGGCTACACCTTC	CASSLDTSYGYTF
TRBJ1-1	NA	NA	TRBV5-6	TGTGCCAGCAGTGGTGGGATGGGGGACACTGAAGCTTTCTTT	CASSGGMGDTEAFF
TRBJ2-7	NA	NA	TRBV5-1	TGCGCCAGCAAAACAGCGGACACCTACGAGCAGTACTTC	CASKTADTYEQYF
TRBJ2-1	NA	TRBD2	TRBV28	TGTGCCAGCCCCCCTAGCGGGGACTCCTACAATGAGCAGTTCTTC	CASPPSGDSYNEQFF
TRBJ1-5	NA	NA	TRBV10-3	TGTGCCATCAGTGAGTCAGGGGTGGAACAGCCCCAGCATTTT	CAISESGVEQPQHF
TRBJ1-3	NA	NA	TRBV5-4	TGTGCCAGCAGCTTGGTGACTCGCAAAGGGAACACCATATATTTT	CASSLVTRKGNTIYF
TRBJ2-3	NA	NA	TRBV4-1	TGCGCCAGCAGCCGTACAGTTCCAGATACGCAGTATTTT	CASSRTVPDTQYF
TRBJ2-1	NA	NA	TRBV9	TGTGCCAGCAGCACGAGCTCCTACAATGAGCAGTTCTTC	CASSTSSYNEQFF